This T cell receptor beta chain was sequenced during a study of T cell responses to AZD1222 COVID-19 vaccine. V was trimmed by 6 bases and J by 5 bases, leaving 14 bases between them. Germline V gene data show CDR1 as SGHRS and CDR2 as YFSETQ. The CDR3 consists of 13 residues. The method was immunoSEQ multiplex PCR; TCRdb's version includes in-frame clones alone and lacks a portion of them. The profile shows approximately 130,000 clones, about 93% of them singletons. The gene calls are TRBV5-1 and TRBJ2-5; D is possibly TRBD1 or TRBD2 (6 bases each). This specimen consisted of peripheral blood, obtained on day 0 of AZD1222 vaccination. The source is an adult in good health. The CDR3 spells CASKPGADETQYF. The DNA of the CDR3 is TGCGCCAGCAAGCCGGGGGCTGACGAGACCCAGTACTTC.